This is a list of T cell receptor beta chains from one sample in a study of T-cell reconstitution after alpha-beta-depleted transplantation in children. In TCRdb, the PCR reads were re-called with MiXCR into one record per CDR3 protein. The sample has about 300,000 distinct CDR3 sequences; around 7.1% are singletons. Sequences were derived from peripheral blood, sampled 360 days after TCRalphabeta/CD19-depleted stem cell transplant. The receptors stem from a female patient between 2 and 15 years old who had a stem cell transplant for Fanconi anemia, so the T cells may come from the graft donor. Both conserved end residues are part of each CDR3. The D gene is left open where the match is weak. Clone size appears in some rows only: once, few, many, or a class for an expanded clone.

D	size	V	J	DNA	CDR3
TRBD1	NA	TRBV5-1	TRBJ2-5	TGCGCCAGCAGCTTTGGGACAGGATGGGGCAAAGAGACCCAGTACTTC	CASSFGTGWGKETQYF
TRBD2	many	TRBV7-9	TRBJ2-7	TGTGCCAGCAGCAGGACTAGCGGGGCTTCCTACGAGCAGTACTTC	CASSRTSGASYEQYF
TRBD2	many	TRBV18	TRBJ2-1	TGTGCCAGCTCGAGCGGGGGGCTTAACAATGAGCAGTTCTTC	CASSSGGLNNEQFF
TRBD1	NA	TRBV4-1	TRBJ1-6	TGCGCCAGCAGCCAAGATGGGCAGGGGGACTCACCCCTCCACTTT	CASSQDGQGDSPLHF
NA	few	TRBV5-5	TRBJ1-6	TGTGCCAGCAGCCTCTACAGGGTGGAAGGTAATTCACCCCTCCATTTT	CASSLYRVEGNSPLHF
NA	NA	TRBV19	TRBJ1-5	TGTGCCAGAAGTATCTCCCACCTTAGCAATCCGCCCCAGCATTTT	CARSISHLSNPPQHF
NA	many	TRBV7-2	TRBJ2-3	TGTGCCAGCAGCAACAGGGTTCGGAATACGCAGTATTTT	CASSNRVRNTQYF
TRBD2	many	TRBV3-1	TRBJ2-5	TGTGCCAGCAGACAAAGCGGGCTAGCGGGCGAAGAGACCCAGTACTTC	CASRQSGLAGEETQYF
NA	few	TRBV6-5	TRBJ1-2	TGTGCCAGCAGTTACTCGACAGCTAACAACTATGGCTACACCTTC	CASSYSTANNYGYTF
NA	few	TRBV20-1	TRBJ2-3	TGCAGTGCCCTAGGGGGTGCAGATACGCAGTATTTT	CSALGGADTQYF
NA	NA	TRBV7-2	TRBJ2-7	TGTGCCAGCAGCTCGAAAAACAGGGTTGTTGAGCAGTACTTC	CASSSKNRVVEQYF
NA	NA	TRBV20-1	TRBJ1-3	TGCAGTGCTAGACTTTGGGGGGGCAGGGGAACTCACTCTGGAAACACCATATATTTT	CSARLWGGRGTHSGNTIYF
TRBD1	many	TRBV24-1	TRBJ1-2	TGTGCCACCAGGGGGACAGGGGACTATGGCTACACCTTC	CATRGTGDYGYTF
NA	NA	TRBV3-1	TRBJ2-5	TGTGCCAGCAGCCAAGATACCGGGTTGGGCCAAGAGACCCAGTACTTC	CASSQDTGLGQETQYF
NA	many	TRBV14	TRBJ1-1	TGTGCCAGCAGCCCGGGACTCCGGAACACTGAAGCTTTCTTT	CASSPGLRNTEAFF
TRBD1	many	TRBV15	TRBJ1-5	TGTGCCACCAAAAGCACTGACAGGGTGTATGGACAGCCCCAGCATTTT	CATKSTDRVYGQPQHF
NA	many	TRBV12-3/TRBV12-4	TRBJ2-5	TGTGCCAGCAGTTCGTCTGGAGAGACCCAGTACTTC	CASSSSGETQYF
NA	NA	TRBV2	TRBJ2-1	TGTGCCAGCAGTGTTGAGGGATCCTACAATGAGCAGTTCTTC	CASSVEGSYNEQFF
NA	many	TRBV7-2	TRBJ1-1	TGTGCCAGCAGCTTAGCCCGGGGGAGAACTGAAGCTTTCTTT	CASSLARGRTEAFF
NA	NA	TRBV6-5	TRBJ1-2	TGTGCCAGCAGTTACTCAAACCTCGCCAGGCCACACAGCTATGGCTACACCTTC	CASSYSNLARPHSYGYTF
NA	NA	TRBV15	TRBJ2-3	TGTGCCACCAGCAGAGTTGGGGTCGGGACAGATACGCAGTATTTT	CATSRVGVGTDTQYF
TRBD1	few	TRBV6-1	TRBJ2-6	TGTGCCAGCACCCCGGGACAGGTTTTTTCTGGGGCCAACGTCCTGACTTTC	CASTPGQVFSGANVLTF
NA	NA	TRBV14	TRBJ2-7	TGTGCCAGCAGCCAAGTATCTGAAACCTCCTACGAGCAGTACTTC	CASSQVSETSYEQYF
NA	NA	TRBV10-2	TRBJ1-1	TGCGCCAGCAGTGAGGTATCGAGTGAAGCTTTCTTT	CASSEVSSEAFF
TRBD2	many	TRBV7-3	TRBJ2-3	TGTGCCAGCAGCTTGGATGCGGGGGCAGATACGCAGTATTTT	CASSLDAGADTQYF
NA	many	TRBV6-6	TRBJ2-7	TGTGCCAGCAGATGGGTCTACGAGCAGTACTTC	CASRWVYEQYF
TRBD2	many	TRBV9	TRBJ2-7	TGTGCCAGCAGCGTAGTCGCTAGCGGGTCCATCGGGGAGCAGTACTTC	CASSVVASGSIGEQYF
TRBD1	few	TRBV28	TRBJ1-1	TGTGCCAGCAGTTTCCCGGGACAGGGACCATTCTCTGAAGCTTTCTTT	CASSFPGQGPFSEAFF
NA	NA	TRBV28	TRBJ2-5	TGTGCCAGCAGTGGCCGGAGTTACGAGACCCAGTACTTC	CASSGRSYETQYF
NA	NA	TRBV6-5	TRBJ1-1	TGTGCCAGCAGTCACGCGTATTTTACAGGGTCCACTGAAGCTTTCTTT	CASSHAYFTGSTEAFF
TRBD1	few	TRBV27	TRBJ1-5	TGTGCCAGCAGTTGGGGGACAGGGGTTCAGCCCCAGCATTTT	CASSWGTGVQPQHF
TRBD1	few	TRBV18	TRBJ2-1	TGTGCCAGCTCACCGACAGGGATGAATGAGCAGTTCTTC	CASSPTGMNEQFF
NA	many	TRBV5-1	TRBJ2-7	TGCGCCAGCAGCTTTGGGGGTAGGGTTTACGAGCAGTACTTC	CASSFGGRVYEQYF
NA	few	TRBV27	TRBJ1-2	TGTGCCAGCAGTCGAGCCGGGACAAGACTTGCTGGCTACACCTTC	CASSRAGTRLAGYTF
NA	many	TRBV7-3	TRBJ2-3	TGTGCCAGCAGCTTGTGGGGAAGCACAGATACGCAGTATTTT	CASSLWGSTDTQYF
NA	many	TRBV12-3/TRBV12-4	TRBJ2-1	TGTGCCAGCAGTTTTTCCAGCTCCTACAATGAGCAGTTCTTC	CASSFSSSYNEQFF
NA	many	TRBV5-4	TRBJ2-1	TGTGCCAGCAGCCTGGTAGGAGGACGCAATGAGCAGTTCTTC	CASSLVGGRNEQFF
NA	once	TRBV3-1	TRBJ1-1	TGTGCCAGCAGCCAAGCAAGGGGAGTCCGAGCTTTCTTT	CASSQARGVRAFF
NA	many	TRBV10-1	TRBJ2-3	TGCGCCAGCAGTGGACACAAGGGTCGGAGCACAGATACGCAGTATTTT	CASSGHKGRSTDTQYF
NA	many	TRBV29-1	TRBJ2-3	TGCAGCGTTGGTGGGACGGCTAGCACAGATACGCAGTATTTT	CSVGGTASTDTQYF
NA	many	TRBV7-9	TRBJ2-7	TGTGCCAGCAGCGCCACTAGAGTGAGGTACGAGCAGTACTTC	CASSATRVRYEQYF
NA	many	TRBV10-3	TRBJ2-2	TGTGCCAGCGAACTCGGGGCCAACACCGGGGAGCTGTTTTTT	CASELGANTGELFF
TRBD1	NA	TRBV6-1	TRBJ2-7	TGTGCCAGCAGTGACCGGGACAGCCCCTACTACGAGCAGTACTTC	CASSDRDSPYYEQYF
NA	few	TRBV5-1	TRBJ1-1	TGCGCCAGCAGCTTCCGAGGAATGGGAACTGAAGCTTTCTTT	CASSFRGMGTEAFF
TRBD2	few	TRBV7-8	TRBJ2-3	TGTGCCAGCAGCTTGTTAGCGGGGGATGACACAGATACGCAGTATTTT	CASSLLAGDDTDTQYF
TRBD1	many	TRBV6-1	TRBJ1-3	TGTGCCAGCACCCAGGGGGAGACTGGAAACACCATATATTTT	CASTQGETGNTIYF
NA	few	TRBV11-2	TRBJ2-5	TGTGCCAGCAGCTTAGGGGACGGGGAAGAGACCCAGTACTTC	CASSLGDGEETQYF
NA	NA	TRBV28	TRBJ2-1	TGTGCCAGCAGTTCGCACCAGAGGGGGAATGAGCAGTTCTTC	CASSSHQRGNEQFF
NA	many	TRBV2	TRBJ1-2	TGTGCCAGCAGCGGCGACACAAACTATGGCTACACCTTC	CASSGDTNYGYTF
TRBD1	many	TRBV6-5	TRBJ1-2	TGTGCCAGCAGTTCAATCTCGACAGGGGGCAATGGCTACACCTTC	CASSSISTGGNGYTF
NA	NA	TRBV29-1	TRBJ1-1	TGCAGCGTTTCAGGGGTACTGAACACTGAAGCTTTCTTT	CSVSGVLNTEAFF
TRBD1	few	TRBV18	TRBJ1-1	TGTGCCAGCTCACCGGGACAGGGGGGGAGTGGAGCTTTCTTT	CASSPGQGGSGAFF
NA	many	TRBV12-3/TRBV12-4	TRBJ1-5	TGTGCCAGCGGCCAGGGACGGACCCCTGCGACGCCCCAGCATTTT	CASGQGRTPATPQHF
NA	few	TRBV19	TRBJ1-1	TGTGCCAGTAGTATTACAGGGATGAACACTGAAGCTTTCTTT	CASSITGMNTEAFF
TRBD2	NA	TRBV20-1	TRBJ2-3	TGCAGTGCTAGAGCCAACCGACTAGCGGGGACGGATACGCAGTATTTT	CSARANRLAGTDTQYF
TRBD2	NA	TRBV2	TRBJ2-1	TGTGCTAAGCAGGGTACGGGACTAGCGGGGGCGGCTACCTACAATGAGCAGTTCTTC	CAKQGTGLAGAATYNEQFF
NA	many	TRBV12-3/TRBV12-4	TRBJ2-1	TGTGCCAGCAGTACCCAACAGGGTTCTACAAATGAGCAGTTCTTC	CASSTQQGSTNEQFF
NA	many	TRBV6-2/TRBV6-3	TRBJ2-3	TGTGCCAGCAGATCTAGCAGAGCGGACACAGATACGCAGTATTTT	CASRSSRADTDTQYF
NA	few	TRBV7-3	TRBJ2-7	TGTGCCAGCAGCCCAGGGAGTAACTCCTACGAGCAGTACTTC	CASSPGSNSYEQYF
NA	few	TRBV11-2	TRBJ2-5	TGTGCCAGCAGCCTAGATGGGGGAGAGGGATACGAGACCCAGTACTTC	CASSLDGGEGYETQYF